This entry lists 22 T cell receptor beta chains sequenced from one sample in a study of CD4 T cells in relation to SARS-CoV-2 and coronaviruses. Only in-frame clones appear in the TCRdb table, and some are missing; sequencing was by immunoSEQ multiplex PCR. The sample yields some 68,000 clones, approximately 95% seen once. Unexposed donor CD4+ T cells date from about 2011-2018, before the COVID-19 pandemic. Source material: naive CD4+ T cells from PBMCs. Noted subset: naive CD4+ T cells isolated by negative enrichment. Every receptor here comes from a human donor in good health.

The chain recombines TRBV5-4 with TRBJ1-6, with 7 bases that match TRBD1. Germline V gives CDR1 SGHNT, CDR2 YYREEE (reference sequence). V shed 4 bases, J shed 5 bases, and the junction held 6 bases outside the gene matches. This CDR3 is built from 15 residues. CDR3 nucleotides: TGTGCCAGCAGCCTGATGACAGGGAATAATTCACCCCTCCACTTT. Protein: CASSLMTGNNSPLHF.

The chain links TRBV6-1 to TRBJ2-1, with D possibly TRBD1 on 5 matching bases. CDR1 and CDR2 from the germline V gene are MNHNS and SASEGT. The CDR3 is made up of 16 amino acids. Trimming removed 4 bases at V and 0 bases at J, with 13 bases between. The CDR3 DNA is TGTGCCAGCAGTGGTCAACAGGCCTACTCCTACAATGAGCAGTTCTTC. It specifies CASSGQQAYSYNEQFF.

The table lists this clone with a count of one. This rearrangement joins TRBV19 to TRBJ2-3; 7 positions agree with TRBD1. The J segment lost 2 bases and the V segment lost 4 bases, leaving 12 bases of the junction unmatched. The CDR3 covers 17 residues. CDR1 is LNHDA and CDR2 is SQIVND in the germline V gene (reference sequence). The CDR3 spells CASSRSTRQGSTDTQYF. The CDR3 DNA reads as TGTGCCAGTAGTAGGAGTACTCGACAGGGTTCCACAGATACGCAGTATTTT.

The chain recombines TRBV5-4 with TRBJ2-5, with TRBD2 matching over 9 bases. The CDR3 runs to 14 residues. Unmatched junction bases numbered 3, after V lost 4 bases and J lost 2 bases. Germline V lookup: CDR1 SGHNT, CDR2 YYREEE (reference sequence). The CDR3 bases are TGTGCCAGCAGCGCGGGGGGGCGGCAAGAGACCCAGTACTTC. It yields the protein CASSAGGRQETQYF.

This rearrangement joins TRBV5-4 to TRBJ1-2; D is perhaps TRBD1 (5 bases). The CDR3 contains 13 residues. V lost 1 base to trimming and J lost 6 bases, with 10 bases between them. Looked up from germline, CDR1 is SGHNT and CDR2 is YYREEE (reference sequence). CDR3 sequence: CASSLRAGHGYTF. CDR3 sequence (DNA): TGTGCCAGCAGCTTGCGTGCAGGGCATGGCTACACCTTC.

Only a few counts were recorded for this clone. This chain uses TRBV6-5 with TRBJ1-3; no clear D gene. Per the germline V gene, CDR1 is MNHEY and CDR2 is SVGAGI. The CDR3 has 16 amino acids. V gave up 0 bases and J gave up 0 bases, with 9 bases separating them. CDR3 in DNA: TGTGCCAGCAGTTACTCTGACATGTACTCTGGAAACACCATATATTTT. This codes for CASSYSDMYSGNTIYF.

For the CDR3, the DNA is TGTGCCACCGCCTCAAGAACGATCTCTGGAAACACCATATATTTT. This gives the protein CATASRTISGNTIYF. The genes are TRBV10-3 and TRBJ1-3, with unresolved D. V was pared by 10 bases and J by 0 bases, with 16 bases between. The CDR3 sequence is 15 residues long. From germline, CDR1 is ENHRY and CDR2 SYGVKD.

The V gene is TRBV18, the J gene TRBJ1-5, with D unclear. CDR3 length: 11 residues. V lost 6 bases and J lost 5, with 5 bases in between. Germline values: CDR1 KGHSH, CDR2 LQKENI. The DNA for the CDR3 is TGTGCCAGCTCCCCAGATCAGCCCCAGCATTTT. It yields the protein CASSPDQPQHF. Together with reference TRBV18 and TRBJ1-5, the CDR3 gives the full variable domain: NAGVMQNPRHLVRRRGQEARLRCSPMKGHSHVYWYRQLPEEGLKFMVYLQKENIIDESGMPKERFSAEFPKEGPSILRIQQVVRGDSAAYFCASSPDQPQHFGDGTRLSIL.

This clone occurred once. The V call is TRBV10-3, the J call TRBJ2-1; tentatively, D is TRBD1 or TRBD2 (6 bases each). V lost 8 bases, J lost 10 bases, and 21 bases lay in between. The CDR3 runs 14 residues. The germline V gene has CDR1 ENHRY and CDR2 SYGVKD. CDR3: CAIEVSRGQGEQFF. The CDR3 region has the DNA TGTGCCATCGAGGTCTCACGGGGGCAGGGGGAGCAGTTCTTC.

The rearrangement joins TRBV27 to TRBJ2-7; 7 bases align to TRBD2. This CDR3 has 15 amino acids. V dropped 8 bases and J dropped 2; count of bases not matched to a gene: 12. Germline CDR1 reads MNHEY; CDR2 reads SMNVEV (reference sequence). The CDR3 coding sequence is TGTGCCAGCGGCCGCCCGGGGGAGGGCCCCTACGAGCAGTACTTC. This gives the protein CASGRPGEGPYEQYF.

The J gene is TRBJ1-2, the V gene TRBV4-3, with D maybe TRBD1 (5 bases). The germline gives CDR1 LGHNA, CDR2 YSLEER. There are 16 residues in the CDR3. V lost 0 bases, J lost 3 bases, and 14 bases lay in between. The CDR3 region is CASSQDRLQGYYGYTF. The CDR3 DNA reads TGCGCCAGCAGCCAAGATCGGTTGCAGGGATACTATGGCTACACCTTC.

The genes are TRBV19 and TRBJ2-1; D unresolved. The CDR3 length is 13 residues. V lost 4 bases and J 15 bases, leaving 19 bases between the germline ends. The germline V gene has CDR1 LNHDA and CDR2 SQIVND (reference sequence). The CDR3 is CASSTLKDPSRFF. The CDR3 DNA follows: TGTGCCAGTAGTACTCTCAAGGACCCGTCGCGGTTCTTC.

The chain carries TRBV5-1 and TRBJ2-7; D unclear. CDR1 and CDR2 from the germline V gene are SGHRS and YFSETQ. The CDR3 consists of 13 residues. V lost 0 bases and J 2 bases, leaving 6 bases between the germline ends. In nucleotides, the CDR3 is TGCGCCAGCAGCTTGGACATTCCCTACGAGCAGTACTTC. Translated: CASSLDIPYEQYF.

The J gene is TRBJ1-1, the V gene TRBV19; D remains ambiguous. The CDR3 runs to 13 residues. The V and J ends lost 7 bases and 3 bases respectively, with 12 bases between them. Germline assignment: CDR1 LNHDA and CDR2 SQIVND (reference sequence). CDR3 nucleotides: TGTGCCAGTACCCTTGCCGTGGACACTGAAGCTTTCTTT. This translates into CASTLAVDTEAFF.

This CDR3 reads CASSSVLAGITPTDTQYF. In DNA, the CDR3 is TGTGCCAGCAGTTCGGTTCTAGCGGGAATAACACCGACAGATACGCAGTATTTT. V gene TRBV6-2 or TRBV6-3 combines with J gene TRBJ2-3, with TRBD2 identical over 9 bases. The CDR3 has 18 amino acids. J lost 3 bases, V lost 4 bases, and 14 bases had no gene match. CDR1 MNHEY and CDR2 SVGEGT come from the germline V gene.

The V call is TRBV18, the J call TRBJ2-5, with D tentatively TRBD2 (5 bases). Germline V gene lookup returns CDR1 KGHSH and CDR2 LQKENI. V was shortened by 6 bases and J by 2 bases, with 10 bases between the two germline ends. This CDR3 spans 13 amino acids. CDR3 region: CASSEGFQETQYF. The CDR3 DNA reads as TGTGCCAGCTCCGAGGGTTTTCAAGAGACCCAGTACTTC.

The CDR3 spells CASRQTTGEGQPQHF. CDR3 DNA sequence: TGCGCCAGCAGACAGACAACAGGGGAGGGACAGCCCCAGCATTTT. V gene TRBV5-1 combines with J gene TRBJ1-5; 7 positions agree with TRBD1. This CDR3 has 15 amino acids. Germline V lookup: CDR1 SGHRS, CDR2 YFSETQ. With 5 bases clipped from V and 7 bases from J, the junction kept 12 bases outside the gene matches. The variable domain in full, completed from reference TRBV5-1 and TRBJ1-5, reads KAGVTQTPRYLIKTRGQQVTLSCSPISGHRSVSWYQQTPGQGLQFLFEYFSETQRNKGNFPGRFSGRQFSNSRSEMNVSTLELGDSALYLCASRQTTGEGQPQHFGDGTRLSIL.

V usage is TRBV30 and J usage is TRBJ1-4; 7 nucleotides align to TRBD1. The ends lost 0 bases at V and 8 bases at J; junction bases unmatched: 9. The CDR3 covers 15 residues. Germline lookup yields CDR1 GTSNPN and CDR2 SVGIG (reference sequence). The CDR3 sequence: CAWSVKQGLFEKLFF. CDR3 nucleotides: TGTGCCTGGAGTGTAAAACAGGGGCTTTTCGAAAAACTGTTTTTT.

The DNA for the CDR3 is TGTGCCATCAGTGAGTCGAGAGGCGGGGCTTACCCAGATACGCAGTATTTT. Translating it yields CAISESRGGAYPDTQYF. The rearrangement joins TRBV10-3 to TRBJ2-3; D is perhaps TRBD2 (6 bases). Trimming pared 0 bases from V and 4 bases from J, leaving 17 bases between. The germline V gene encodes CDR1 ENHRY and CDR2 SYGVKD. The CDR3 spans 17 residues.

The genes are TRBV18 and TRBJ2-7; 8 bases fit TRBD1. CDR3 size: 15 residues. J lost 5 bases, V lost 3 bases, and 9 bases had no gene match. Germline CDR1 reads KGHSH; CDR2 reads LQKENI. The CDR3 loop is CASSPLRQGKDEQYF. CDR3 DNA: TGTGCCAGCTCACCGTTAAGACAGGGGAAAGACGAGCAGTACTTC.

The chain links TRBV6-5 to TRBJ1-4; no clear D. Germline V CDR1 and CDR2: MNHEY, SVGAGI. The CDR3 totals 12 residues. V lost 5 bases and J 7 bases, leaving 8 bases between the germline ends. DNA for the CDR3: TGTGCCAGCAGTCTGGGAGGTGAAAAACTGTTTTTT. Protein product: CASSLGGEKLFF.

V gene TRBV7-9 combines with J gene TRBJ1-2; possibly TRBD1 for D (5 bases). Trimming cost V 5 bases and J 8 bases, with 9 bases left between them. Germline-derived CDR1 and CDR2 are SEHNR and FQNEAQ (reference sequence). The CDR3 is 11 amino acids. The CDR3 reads CASSARQGYTF. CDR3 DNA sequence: TGTGCCAGCAGCGCCAGACAGGGCTACACCTTC.